This TCR beta chain was identified in a study of PD-L1 blockade in urothelial cancer. Study in general: Study patients had been treated with 0 to 3 previous chemotherapy regimens. Study-level findings and limits: The study found that durable-benefit patients expanded tumor-associated blood clones more at 3 weeks. Lower pretreatment blood TCR clonality, under the median, predicted better survival, researchers reported.

This CDR3 contains 13 residues. In germline, CDR1 is SNHLY, CDR2 FYNNEI. V lost 6 bases to trimming and J lost 4 bases, with 10 bases between them. Specified time point: pretreatment peripheral blood. As concerns this clone: What it recognizes is unknown.

The repertoire was sequenced with immunoSEQ multiplex PCR; TCRdb's copy has only in-frame clones and lacks some. The sample holds approximately 94,000 clones, roughly 84% seen once. This receptor was taken from a man in his 60s with urothelial cancer. The sequencing here drew on PBMCs, taken around atezolizumab (anti-PD-L1) treatment. The rearrangement uses TRBV2 and TRBJ2-1; weak D call: TRBD1 (6 bases). CDR3 loop: CASRTGSYNEQFF. The CDR3 nucleotides are TGTGCCAGCAGGACAGGTTCGTACAATGAGCAGTTCTTC.